A single sample is the source of the 14 T cell receptor beta chains below, sequenced in a study of cytomegalovirus exposure and HLA in healthy donors. Amplification used 60 Vbeta primers and 13 Jbeta primers. Method: immunoSEQ multiplex PCR; TCRdb's copy keeps in-frame clones and lacks some. The sample contains a few hundred thousand clones, roughly 84% of which appear only once. Sequencing used PBMCs. The receptors originated from a girl aged 10-17 years in good health and CMV-seronegative.

This chain links TRBV19 with TRBJ1-1; 7 nucleotides line up with TRBD1. With 6 bases clipped from V and 4 bases from J, the junction kept 5 bases outside the gene matches. This CDR3 has 13 residues. The germline gives CDR1 LNHDA, CDR2 SQIVND (reference sequence). The CDR3 loop reads CASSDRVGTEAFF. The DNA of the CDR3 is TGTGCCAGTAGCGACAGGGTTGGCACTGAAGCTTTCTTT.

The chain is built from TRBV5-1 and TRBJ1-4, with D possibly TRBD1 on 6 matching bases. The CDR3 consists of 15 residues. V lost 4 bases and J lost 2, with 12 bases in between. Germline CDR1 and CDR2: SGHRS and YFSETQ. The CDR3 DNA follows: TGCGCCAGCAGCCCGGGGAGGGGGACTAATGAAAAACTGTTTTTT. Its translation: CASSPGRGTNEKLFF.

This chain links TRBV27 with TRBJ2-4, with a tentative D call TRBD2 (5 bases). Trimming cost V 2 bases and J 0 bases, with 11 bases left between them. The length of the CDR3 is 16 residues. Germline lookup yields CDR1 MNHEY and CDR2 SMNVEV (reference sequence). CDR3 in amino acids: CASSLRASTAKNIQYF. The CDR3 DNA sequence: TGTGCCAGCAGTTTACGGGCTAGCACAGCCAAAAACATTCAGTACTTC.

The CDR3 DNA is TGTGCCAGCTCACCACCAAACGGGGATGGGGAAGAAGGCTACACCTTC. As protein: CASSPPNGDGEEGYTF. The V gene is TRBV18, the J gene TRBJ1-2; no clear D. The CDR3 totals 16 residues. Germline V lookup: CDR1 KGHSH, CDR2 LQKENI. Trimming removed 0 bases from V and 8 bases from J, with 19 bases in between.

This clone was picked up one time. The chain is built from TRBV6-6 and TRBJ1-5; D perhaps matches TRBD1 (5 bases). CDR1 MNHNY and CDR2 SVGAGI come from the germline V gene (reference sequence). V was clipped by 6 bases and J by 0 bases, with 9 bases between them. This CDR3 region has 14 residues. CDR3 sequence (DNA): TGTGCCAGCAGCCAGGGTGGTAGCAATCAGCCCCAGCATTTT. Residues: CASSQGGSNQPQHF.

The chain combines TRBV7-9 with TRBJ2-2, with D perhaps TRBD2 (6 bases). The CDR3 contains 15 residues. V was cut by 4 bases and J by 4 bases, with 13 bases left in between. Germline CDR1 SEHNR, CDR2 FQNEAQ (reference sequence). CDR3 sequence reads: CASSSGTEGTGELFF. Written as DNA, the CDR3 is TGTGCCAGCAGCTCCGGGACGGAGGGCACCGGGGAGCTGTTTTTT. Variable domain in full (rest from reference TRBV7-9 and TRBJ2-2): DTGVSQNPRHKITKRGQNVTFRCDPISEHNRLYWYRQTLGQGPEFLTYFQNEAQLEKSRLLSDRFSAERPKGSFSTLEIQRTEQGDSAMYLCASSSGTEGTGELFFGEGSRLTVL.

As concerns this clone: At one of its ends the junction is not consistent with the germline gene, which may arise from a read error. The gene calls are TRBV7-9 and TRBJ2-2; 8 nucleotides agree with TRBD1. Germline V lookup: CDR1 SEHNR, CDR2 FQNEAQ (reference sequence). This CDR3 is built from 16 residues. The CDR3 region is CSSSPPGTGATGELFF. Here the CDR3 DNA reads TGTTCCAGCAGCCCTCCGGGGACAGGCGCCACCGGGGAGCTGTTTTTT.

The V gene is TRBV18, the J gene TRBJ1-1; D is unclear. This CDR3 is 13 amino acids long. Deletions cut 5 bases from V and 1 base from J, with 8 bases between. Germline CDR1 is KGHSH and CDR2 is LQKENI. The CDR3: CASSARANTEAFF. CDR3 nucleotide sequence: TGTGCCAGCTCAGCGAGGGCGAACACTGAAGCTTTCTTT.

The chain recombines TRBV11-2 with TRBJ2-1; D may be TRBD2 (5 bases). The germline V gene has CDR1 SGHAT and CDR2 FQNNGV. The CDR3 loop spans 19 amino acids. V lost 6 bases to trimming and J lost 0 bases, with 24 bases between them. The CDR3 region has the DNA TGTGCCAGCAGATCCATAAGAAAGAGCGGAGCTAACTCCTACAATGAGCAGTTCTTC. This gives the protein CASRSIRKSGANSYNEQFF.

The chain is built from TRBV5-1 and TRBJ2-2, with D possibly TRBD1 on 5 matching bases. This CDR3 comprises 14 residues. Trimming removed 5 bases at V and 5 bases at J, with 13 bases between. The germline V gene encodes CDR1 SGHRS and CDR2 YFSETQ. The CDR3 is CASRLTVGTGELFF. CDR3 DNA: TGCGCCAGCAGGCTGACAGTTGGGACCGGGGAGCTGTTTTTT.

The chain joins TRBV9 to TRBJ2-7; a weak D match, TRBD1 (6 bases). CDR1 SGDLS and CDR2 YYNGEE come from the germline V gene. CDR3 length equals 13 residues. Trimming removed 3 bases at V and 6 bases at J, with 13 bases between. The CDR3 coding sequence is TGTGCCAGCAGCGGGGAGCTAGGGGGCGAGCAGTACTTC. It encodes CASSGELGGEQYF. The full variable domain, its missing parts supplied by reference TRBV9 and TRBJ2-7, is DSGVTQTPKHLITATGQRVTLRCSPRSGDLSVYWYQQSLDQGLQFLIQYYNGEERAKGNILERFSAQQFPDLHSELNLSSLELGDSALYFCASSGELGGEQYFGPGTRLTVT.

The rearrangement uses TRBV5-5 and TRBJ1-2; TRBD1 matches at 8 bases. The CDR3 covers 20 residues. The junction had 19 bases not matched to a gene; V was cut back by 2 bases and J by 1 base. CDR1 is SGHKS and CDR2 is YYEKEE in the germline V gene (reference sequence). Here the CDR3 reads CASSFPRPKAGGPLNYGYTF. In DNA, the CDR3 is TGTGCCAGCAGCTTTCCAAGGCCTAAGGCAGGGGGCCCCCTTAACTATGGCTACACCTTC.

The chain employs TRBV4-2 and TRBJ1-5, with 12 nucleotides matching TRBD1. The J segment lost 5 bases and the V segment lost 0 bases, leaving 8 bases of the junction unmatched. The germline V gene has CDR1 LGHNA and CDR2 YNFKEQ. This CDR3 comprises 18 residues. The CDR3 sequence is CASSQDRPWDRGHQPQHF. CDR3 DNA: TGTGCCAGCAGCCAAGATCGGCCGTGGGACAGGGGGCATCAGCCCCAGCATTTT.

Concerning this clone itself: The sample holds other DNA sequences that translate to the same CDR3. The V call is TRBV28, the J call TRBJ2-7; unclear D gene. Trimming removed 6 bases at V and 4 bases at J, with 10 bases between. The CDR3 runs to 12 residues. Germline lookup yields CDR1 MDHEN and CDR2 SYDVKM. DNA of the CDR3: TGTGCCAGCAGCCCCTCGAGGTACGAGCAGTACTTC. Encoded protein: CASSPSRYEQYF.